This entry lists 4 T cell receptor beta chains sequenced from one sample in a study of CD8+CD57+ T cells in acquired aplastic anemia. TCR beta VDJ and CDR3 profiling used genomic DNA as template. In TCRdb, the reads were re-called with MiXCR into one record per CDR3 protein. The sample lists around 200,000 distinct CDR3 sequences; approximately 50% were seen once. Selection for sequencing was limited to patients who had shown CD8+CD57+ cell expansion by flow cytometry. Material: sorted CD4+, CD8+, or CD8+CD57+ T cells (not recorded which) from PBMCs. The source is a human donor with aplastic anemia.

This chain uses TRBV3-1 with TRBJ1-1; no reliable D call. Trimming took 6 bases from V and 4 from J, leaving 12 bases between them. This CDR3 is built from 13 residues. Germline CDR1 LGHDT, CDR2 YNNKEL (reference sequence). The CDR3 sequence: CASRNRFGTEAFF. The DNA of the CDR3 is TGTGCCAGCAGAAATAGATTCGGCACTGAAGCTTTCTTT.

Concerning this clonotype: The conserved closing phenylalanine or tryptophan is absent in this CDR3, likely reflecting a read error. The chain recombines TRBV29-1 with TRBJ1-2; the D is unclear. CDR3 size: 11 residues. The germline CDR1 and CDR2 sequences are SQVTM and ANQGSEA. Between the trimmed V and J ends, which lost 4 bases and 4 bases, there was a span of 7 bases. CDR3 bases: TGCAGCGTTGCCGGGCTCTATGGCTACACCCTC. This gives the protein CSVAGLYGYTL.

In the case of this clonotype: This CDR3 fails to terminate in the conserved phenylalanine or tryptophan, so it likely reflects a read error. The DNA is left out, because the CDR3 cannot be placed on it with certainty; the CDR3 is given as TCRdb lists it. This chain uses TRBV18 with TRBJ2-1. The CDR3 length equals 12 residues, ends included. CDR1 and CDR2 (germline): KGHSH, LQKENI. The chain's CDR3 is CASSPRVGSEFL.

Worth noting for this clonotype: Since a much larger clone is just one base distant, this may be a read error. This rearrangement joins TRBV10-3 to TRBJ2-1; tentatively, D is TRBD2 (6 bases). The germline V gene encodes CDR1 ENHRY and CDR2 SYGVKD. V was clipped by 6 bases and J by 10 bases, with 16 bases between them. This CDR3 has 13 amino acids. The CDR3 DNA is TGTGCCATCAGCCCAGGGACTCGAAGGGAGCAGTTCTTC. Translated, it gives CAISPGTRREQFF.